This section outlines one T cell receptor (beta chain) sequence together with its context. What it recognizes is unknown. The test was conducted at deep level. Unsorted PBMCs provided DNA that was sequenced on ten immunoSEQ deep assay plates. Method: immunoSEQ multiplex PCR; TCRdb's copy keeps in-frame clones and lacks some. The repertoire includes about 490,000 clones, around four fifths of them detected once, and around 12% sits in the top ten. From germline, CDR1 is MNHNS and CDR2 SASEGT. This CDR3 has 17 residues. J lost 4 bases, V lost 4 bases, and 12 bases had no gene match. This entry comes from a study of shared clonotypes between healthy human individuals. Study-wide points: The low donor count limited represented genetic and exposure-history diversity.

The chain employs TRBV6-1 and TRBJ2-3; 9 bases match TRBD1. The TCR comes from a woman aged 40 to 50 in good health. Some clones in this sample may be carry-over from other donors' samples. The sample comprised PBMCs. The CDR3 here is CASSVNPPGQGADTQYF. CDR3 bases: TGTGCCAGCAGTGTTAACCCCCCGGGACAGGGCGCAGATACGCAGTATTTT.